One sample yielded the 24 T cell receptor beta chains listed below, sequenced in a study of cytomegalovirus exposure and HLA in healthy donors. It was with 60 Vbeta and 13 Jbeta primers that the PCR ran. Measured with immunoSEQ multiplex PCR; TCRdb has only the in-frame clones, and not every one. The table shows under 150,000 clones, with 80% to 85% occurring only once. The specimen was PBMCs. The receptors stem from a woman between 25 and 40 years old in good health and CMV-seronegative.

In this sample, this clone turned up a few times. The chain recombines TRBV5-1 with TRBJ2-1; TRBD2 agrees at 12 bases. The CDR3 covers 15 residues. CDR1 SGHRS and CDR2 YFSETQ come from the germline V gene. The trim removed 1 base at V and 7 bases at J, leaving 3 bases unmatched. The CDR3 DNA follows: TGCGCCAGCAGCTTGTCTAGCGGGAGGGAAAATGAGCAGTTCTTC. It codes for CASSLSSGRENEQFF.

The chain is built from TRBV28 and TRBJ2-7; 7 bases align to TRBD2. The CDR3 length is 16 residues. Germline trimming cut 5 bases from V and 4 bases from J; bases unmatched to any gene: 14. Per germline, CDR1 MDHEN and CDR2 SYDVKM. This CDR3 is CASSAVRWLAAYEQYF. The CDR3 DNA reads TGTGCCAGCAGTGCTGTCCGGTGGCTAGCGGCATACGAGCAGTACTTC.

CDR3 sequence: CASSVVGDSRAGELFF. The CDR3 nucleotides read TGTGCCAGCAGCGTAGTCGGGGACTCCAGGGCCGGGGAGCTGTTTTTT. This chain joins TRBV9 and TRBJ2-2; a possible D gene is TRBD2 (6 bases). Germline CDR1 reads SGDLS; CDR2 reads YYNGEE. V shed 0 bases and J shed 6 bases, with 15 bases lying between them. This CDR3 comprises 16 residues.

This rearrangement joins TRBV27 to TRBJ1-6; D not resolved. V lost 3 bases, J lost 7 bases, and 16 bases lay in between. The CDR3 extends over 16 amino acids. Germline V lookup: CDR1 MNHEY, CDR2 SMNVEV (reference sequence). CDR3 protein: CASSFGLTLGNSPLHF. As DNA, the CDR3 is TGTGCCAGCAGTTTTGGCCTCACCCTCGGGAATTCACCCCTCCACTTT.

This chain uses TRBV19 with TRBJ2-3; D may be TRBD2 (7 bases). Germline assignment: CDR1 LNHDA and CDR2 SQIVND (reference sequence). Trimming took off 4 bases at V and 7 bases at J, with 18 bases between the two ends. There are 15 residues in the CDR3. Here the CDR3 reads CASSTGGQGRYTQYF. CDR3 sequence (DNA): TGTGCCAGTAGTACCGGGGGGCAGGGGCGTTATACGCAGTATTTT.

This chain joins TRBV4-1 and TRBJ1-4; D perhaps matches TRBD1 (6 bases). This CDR3 region has 17 residues. Trimming cost V 4 bases and J 1 base, with 16 bases left between them. The V gene's germline CDR1 is MGHRA and CDR2 YSYEKL. CDR3 amino acids: CASSRTPIRGTNEKLFF. CDR3 coding DNA: TGCGCCAGCAGCCGGACCCCGATCAGGGGAACTAATGAAAAACTGTTTTTT.

This clone is a singleton in its sample. CDR3 DNA: TGTGCCAGCATCGGCTCGGGAGATCAGCCCCAGCATTTT. Translation gives CASIGSGDQPQHF. The chain joins TRBV28 to TRBJ1-5, with unresolved D. Looked up from germline, CDR1 is MDHEN and CDR2 is SYDVKM. The CDR3 totals 13 residues. Trimming left V 7 bases short and J 5 bases short, with 12 bases between.

The J gene is TRBJ2-7, the V gene TRBV4-3; 7 bases match TRBD2. Trimming at V came to 3 bases and at J to 3 bases, leaving 8 bases not matched to a gene. CDR3 length equals 15 residues. The germline V gene has CDR1 LGHNA and CDR2 YSLEER. CDR3 sequence (DNA): TGCGCCAGCAGCCACGAGCGGGACGATTACTACGAGCAGTACTTC. It is translated as CASSHERDDYYEQYF.

CDR3 DNA: TGTGCCAGCAGCCTCCGGACAGGGACCTACGAGCAGTACTTC. Protein product: CASSLRTGTYEQYF. J is TRBJ2-7 and V is TRBV28, with 8 bases lining up with TRBD1. CDR3 length: 14 amino acids. V dropped 6 bases and J dropped 2; count of bases not matched to a gene: 6. Germline CDR1 and CDR2: MDHEN and SYDVKM.

This chain connects TRBV7-8 to TRBJ2-3, with 8 positions matching TRBD1. The CDR3 covers 14 residues. J gave up 4 bases and V 1 base, and 1 base lay outside the gene matches. Per the germline V gene, CDR1 is SGHVS and CDR2 is FQNEAQ. This CDR3 reads CASSLDRGADTQYF. The CDR3 coding sequence is TGTGCCAGCAGCTTAGACAGGGGGGCAGATACGCAGTATTTT.

V usage is TRBV7-8 and J usage is TRBJ1-3, with D unresolved. The CDR3 is 16 amino acids. The V end lost 5 bases, the J end lost 0 bases, and 14 bases lay between the germline ends. Germline-derived CDR1 and CDR2 are SGHVS and FQNEAQ. In DNA, the CDR3 is TGTGCCAGCAGCCCAACGGGAGCCTTCTCTGGAAACACCATATATTTT. Residues: CASSPTGAFSGNTIYF.

This clone was found a few times. The genes are TRBV10-3 and TRBJ2-7; D uncertain. Trimming removed 7 bases from V and 3 bases from J, with 13 bases in between. CDR1 ENHRY and CDR2 SYGVKD come from the germline V gene. CDR3 length: 13 amino acids. CDR3 protein: CAITNTELYEQYF. In DNA form, the CDR3 reads TGTGCCATCACAAACACAGAACTCTACGAGCAGTACTTC.

This clone was seen just once. The DNA of the CDR3 is TGTGCCAGCAGCTTAGAAACAGACACTAGCACAGATACGCAGTATTTT. This codes for CASSLETDTSTDTQYF. The chain uses TRBV7-9 and TRBJ2-3, with D uncertain. The germline V and J ends were trimmed by 1 base and 0 bases, with 11 bases remaining between them. This CDR3 is built from 16 residues. CDR1 and CDR2 from the germline V gene are SEHNR and FQNEAQ (reference sequence).

The rearrangement uses TRBV13 and TRBJ1-1, with 10 bases aligning to TRBD1. Germline V lookup: CDR1 PRHDT, CDR2 FYEKMQ (reference sequence). Trimming removed 1 base from V and 0 bases from J; junction bases left unmatched: 5. The CDR3 contains 17 residues. The CDR3 sequence is CASSLAGDRGLNTEAFF. Written as DNA, the CDR3 is TGTGCCAGCAGCTTAGCCGGGGACAGGGGATTGAACACTGAAGCTTTCTTT.

CDR3 DNA: TGCAGCGTAGCCGGGACTAGCGGTTCGAACACCGGGGAGCTGTTTTTT. This encodes CSVAGTSGSNTGELFF. The chain combines TRBV29-1 with TRBJ2-2; 11 bases map to TRBD2. Trimming removed 6 bases from V and 0 bases from J; junction bases left unmatched: 6. The CDR3 runs 16 residues. Looked up from germline, CDR1 is SQVTM and CDR2 is ANQGSEA.

The chain joins TRBV4-1 to TRBJ2-5, with unresolved D. The CDR3 has 12 amino acids. Between the trimmed V and J ends, which lost 0 bases and 4 bases, there was a span of 3 bases. Germline V lookup: CDR1 MGHRA, CDR2 YSYEKL. The CDR3 DNA reads TGCGCCAGCAGCCAAGATCGAGAGACCCAGTACTTC. Residues: CASSQDRETQYF.

The genes are TRBV7-9 and TRBJ2-5; a possible D gene is TRBD2 (6 bases). V was cut by 5 bases and J by 5 bases, with 18 bases left in between. CDR3 length equals 15 residues. Looked up from germline, CDR1 is SEHNR and CDR2 is FQNEAQ (reference sequence). DNA for the CDR3: TGTGCCAGCAGCCCAGCGGAGGGCGAGTCGGAGACCCAGTACTTC. This gives the protein CASSPAEGESETQYF.

V usage is TRBV18 and J usage is TRBJ2-7; no reliable D call. The V and J ends lost 4 bases and 6 bases respectively, with 7 bases between them. The germline V gene has CDR1 KGHSH and CDR2 LQKENI. The CDR3 has 11 amino acids. This CDR3 is CASSQSGEQYF. The CDR3 DNA follows: TGTGCCAGCTCACAGTCAGGCGAGCAGTACTTC.

The chain joins TRBV5-1 to TRBJ1-4; 8 bases line up with TRBD1. The CDR3 spans 13 residues. Trimming removed 5 bases from V and 7 bases from J; junction bases left unmatched: 4. Germline lookup yields CDR1 SGHRS and CDR2 YFSETQ. The CDR3 protein is CASRRGQGEKLFF. For the CDR3, the DNA is TGCGCCAGCAGGAGAGGACAGGGTGAAAAACTGTTTTTT.

The V and J genes are TRBV9 and TRBJ2-7; D gene uncertain. The CDR3 length is 13 residues. Trimming removed 0 bases at V and 3 bases at J, with 7 bases between. The germline gives CDR1 SGDLS, CDR2 YYNGEE. Here the CDR3 reads CASSVDTDYEQYF. The CDR3 bases are TGTGCCAGCAGCGTAGACACCGACTACGAGCAGTACTTC.

The chain uses TRBV27 and TRBJ1-1; TRBD1 might be the D (6 bases). Trimming took 5 bases from V and 6 from J, leaving 16 bases between them. The CDR3 spans 14 residues. Germline CDR1 is MNHEY and CDR2 is SMNVEV (reference sequence). The CDR3 here is CASSLTGIFAEAFF. The CDR3 nucleotides read TGTGCCAGCAGTCTGACAGGCATTTTCGCTGAAGCTTTCTTT.

This clone was observed many times. The chain recombines TRBV2 with TRBJ1-1, with D possibly being TRBD1 (5 bases). Germline values: CDR1 SNHLY, CDR2 FYNNEI. This CDR3 has 11 amino acids. Trimming cost V 5 bases and J 7 bases, with 8 bases left between them. The CDR3 coding sequence is TGTGCCAGCAGTCAGCAGGGTGAAGCTTTCTTT. The encoded protein is CASSQQGEAFF. Based on the CDR3 plus reference TRBV2 and TRBJ1-1, the full variable domain is EPEVTQTPSHQVTQMGQEVILRCVPISNHLYFYWYRQILGQKVEFLVSFYNNEISEKSEIFDDQFSVERPDGSNFTLKIRSTKLEDSAMYFCASSQQGEAFFGQGTRLTVV.

This chain uses TRBV30 with TRBJ1-5; tentatively, D is TRBD1 (5 bases). Trimming stripped 5 bases from V and 7 bases from J, with 12 bases between. The CDR3 length is 12 residues. CDR1 GTSNPN and CDR2 SVGIG come from the germline V gene (reference sequence). CDR3: CAWSGGSQPQHF. Here the CDR3 DNA reads TGTGCCTGGTCCGGGGGTAGCCAGCCCCAGCATTTT.

The rearrangement links TRBV28 to TRBJ2-5, with 8 bases fitting TRBD1. The CDR3 spans 16 residues. Germline V CDR1 and CDR2: MDHEN, SYDVKM. The V gene end was trimmed by 7 bases and the J gene end by 3 bases; junction bases not matched to a gene: 13. As DNA, the CDR3 is TGTGCCAGCACCTTCCGACAGGGGAGGAGGGAAGAGACCCAGTACTTC. Amino acids: CASTFRQGRREETQYF. Full variable domain (missing parts from reference TRBV28 and TRBJ2-5): DVKVTQSSRYLVKRTGEKVFLECVQDMDHENMFWYRQDPGLGLRLIYFSYDVKMKEKGDIPEGYSVSREKKERFSLILESASTNQTSMYLCASTFRQGRREETQYFGPGTRLLVL.